Listed below are T cell receptor beta chains from one sample, sequenced in a study of blood T cell repertoires in COVID-19. Clones were sequenced by immunoSEQ multiplex PCR, and TCRdb holds only the in-frame ones, with some missing. The sample contains 250,000 to 300,000 clones, 88% of which appear only once. The sequencing input was PBMCs or T cells enriched from blood (not recorded which). These receptors all stem from a woman aged 55-70 years in a cohort exposed to, infected with or recovered from COVID-19 (not recorded which). The CDR3 runs from the conserved cysteine through the conserved F or W. D genes are given only for firm matches. Expanded clones get a size class; other rows say once, few or many, or leave the size out.

J	size	D	V	CDR3	DNA
TRBJ2-1	-	TRBD1	TRBV6-5	CASSSDRGRNNEQFF	TGTGCCAGCAGTTCCGACAGGGGGAGGAACAATGAGCAGTTCTTC
TRBJ2-2	few	TRBD1	TRBV3-1/TRBV3-2	CASSQAQGAGELFF	TGTGCCAGCAGCCAAGCGCAGGGGGCCGGGGAGCTGTTTTTT
TRBJ1-5	-	-	TRBV28	CASSPNRASNQPQHF	TGTGCCAGCAGCCCCAACAGGGCCAGCAATCAGCCCCAGCATTTT
TRBJ2-7	-	-	TRBV2	CATNHDGSTYEQYF	TGTGCCACCAATCATGATGGCAGTACCTACGAGCAGTACTTC
TRBJ2-5	-	TRBD2	TRBV27	CASMKRTSGRETQYF	TGTGCCAGCATGAAGAGAACTAGCGGGAGAGAGACCCAGTACTTC
TRBJ1-6	-	-	TRBV3-1/TRBV3-2	CASSQDSGLGNSPLHF	TGTGCCAGCAGCCAAGATAGCGGACTAGGTAATTCACCCCTCCACTTT
TRBJ2-3	-	-	TRBV2	CASSEWRLTDTQYF	TGTGCCAGCAGTGAATGGCGGCTCACAGATACGCAGTATTTT
TRBJ2-6	-	-	TRBV28	CASSLSEGSSGANVLTF	TGTGCCAGCAGTTTAAGCGAGGGTAGCTCTGGGGCCAACGTCCTGACTTTC
TRBJ1-2	-	TRBD1	TRBV20-1	CSASLVGQGAGGNYGYTF	TGCAGTGCTAGTTTAGTCGGGCAGGGGGCTGGGGGAAACTATGGCTACACCTTC
TRBJ2-3	-	-	TRBV7-3	CASSSRGRTGTQYF	TGTGCCAGCAGTTCAAGAGGTCGGACTGGTACGCAGTATTTT
TRBJ2-1	-	-	TRBV18	CASSPRWAYEQFF	TGTGCCAGCTCACCACGTTGGGCATATGAGCAGTTCTTC
TRBJ2-7	-	-	TRBV2	CASSEGLVAASYEQYF	TGTGCCAGCAGTGAAGGTCTAGTAGCGGCCTCCTACGAGCAGTACTTC
TRBJ2-1	-	-	TRBV3-1/TRBV3-2	CASSSHHIGEQFF	TGTGCCAGCAGCTCACACCACATCGGGGAGCAGTTCTTC
TRBJ2-1	-	TRBD2	TRBV19	CASSNPSGRGEQFF	TGTGCCAGTAGTAATCCTAGCGGGAGAGGTGAGCAGTTCTTC
TRBJ2-7	-	-	TRBV27	CASSLSAAYEQYF	TGTGCCAGCAGTTTATCAGCGGCCTACGAGCAGTACTTC
TRBJ1-6	once	-	TRBV5-1	CASSLGAQNSPLHF	TGCGCCAGCAGCTTGGGGGCACAGAATTCACCCCTCCACTTT
TRBJ1-4	-	TRBD1	TRBV3-1/TRBV3-2	CASSQDVTGGKLFF	TGTGCCAGCAGCCAAGATGTGACAGGGGGCAAACTGTTTTTT
TRBJ2-1	-	TRBD1	TRBV19	CASRPTGGTYNEQFF	TGTGCCAGTAGGCCGACAGGGGGCACCTACAATGAGCAGTTCTTC
TRBJ1-4	-	-	TRBV12-3/TRBV12-4	CASSWEGDNLFF	TGTGCCAGCAGTTGGGAGGGCGACAACCTGTTTTTT
TRBJ2-2	-	-	TRBV5-4	CASSSLVNTGELFF	TGTGCCAGCAGCTCCCTAGTTAACACCGGGGAGCTGTTTTTT
TRBJ2-3	-	TRBD2	TRBV24-1	CATSASGREEDTQYF	TGTGCCACCAGTGCTAGCGGGAGGGAGGAAGATACGCAGTATTTT
TRBJ1-2	-	-	TRBV29-1	CSVGRGSGYGYTF	TGCAGCGTTGGGCGGGGATCGGGCTATGGCTACACCTTC